The rows below give T cell receptor beta chains drawn from one sample of a study of beta chain features in type 1 diabetes. Profiling relied on immunoSEQ multiplex PCR, and the TCRdb table lists in-frame clones only, not all of them. The sample includes under 300,000 clones, about a sixth of them seen just once. Material: naive CD4+ T cells from blood. These receptors originate from a man aged 25 to 40 with type 1 diabetes. The CDR3 runs from the conserved cysteine through the conserved F or W. A D gene is named only where the DNA matches it firmly. Clone sizes are given selectively: once, few, many, or a class where the clone is expanded.

size | J | V | D | DNA | CDR3
few | TRBJ2-7 | TRBV27 | - | TGTGCCAGCAGTTTTAAGGGCGTCTTC | CASSFKGVF
few | TRBJ2-7 | TRBV28 | - | TGTGCCAGCAGTTTAACTGGAAGAATCTCCTACGAGCAGTACTTC | CASSLTGRISYEQYF
- | TRBJ2-7 | TRBV2 | - | TGTGCCAGCAGTGAAGGAGCAGGGGTTATGTACTTC | CASSEGAGVMYF
few | TRBJ2-1 | TRBV7-2 | TRBD1 | TGTGCCAGCAGCTTCACAGCCGGGACAGCTTACAATGAGCAGTTCTTC | CASSFTAGTAYNEQFF
- | TRBJ1-2 | TRBV27 | - | TGTGCCAGCAGAACGACCGGTAACTATGGCTACACCTTC | CASRTTGNYGYTF
- | TRBJ2-3 | TRBV5-4 | - | TGTGCCAGCAGCACTGGTAGTGCTATAAGCACAGATACGCAGTATTTT | CASSTGSAISTDTQYF
few | TRBJ2-1 | TRBV7-9 | TRBD2 | TGTGCCAGCAGCCTCGGACTAGCGGGAGGCTCCTACAATGAGCAGTTCTTC | CASSLGLAGGSYNEQFF
- | TRBJ2-7 | TRBV28 | TRBD1 | TGTGCCAGCAGTACCACAGGGGATGCCTACGAGCAGTACTTC | CASSTTGDAYEQYF
few | TRBJ2-5 | TRBV30 | - | TGTGCCTGGAGTGTCCAGGGTGAGACCCAGTACTTC | CAWSVQGETQYF
few | TRBJ2-7 | TRBV29-1 | TRBD2 | TGCAGCGTAGCTTCTAGCGGGATGGGCGAGCAGTACTTC | CSVASSGMGEQYF
few | TRBJ2-1 | TRBV7-2 | TRBD1 | TGTGCCAGCAGCGAAACCGGGACAGGGAGCTACAATGAGCAGTTCTTC | CASSETGTGSYNEQFF